This note documents a single TCR beta chain sequence. No antigen is known for it. The PCR had 60 Vbeta and 13 Jbeta primers. Method: immunoSEQ multiplex PCR; TCRdb's copy keeps in-frame clones and lacks some. The sample gives 200,000 to 250,000 clones, approximately 84% of which show up once; roughly 0.58% is in the top ten. Participants comprised healthy donors of bone marrow. This record belongs to a study of cytomegalovirus exposure and HLA in healthy donors. Study in general: Inside one of the first data releases sat about 85 million unique TCRs taken from HLA-typed donors.

V lost 4 bases to trimming and J lost 3 bases, with 15 bases between them. This CDR3 is 15 amino acids long. Germline CDR1 and CDR2: LGHNA and YNFKEQ. Findings of the study overall: In terms of immune exposure information, only CMV serostatus was available.

The sequenced sample consisted of PBMCs. This sequence joins TRBV4-2 and TRBJ1-2, with D possibly being TRBD1 (5 bases). The sequence was collected from a woman in her 40s in good health and CMV-seronegative. As DNA, the CDR3 is TGTGCCAGCAGCCCTGGGGGGGGTGATCACTATGGCTACACCTTC. It is translated as CASSPGGGDHYGYTF.